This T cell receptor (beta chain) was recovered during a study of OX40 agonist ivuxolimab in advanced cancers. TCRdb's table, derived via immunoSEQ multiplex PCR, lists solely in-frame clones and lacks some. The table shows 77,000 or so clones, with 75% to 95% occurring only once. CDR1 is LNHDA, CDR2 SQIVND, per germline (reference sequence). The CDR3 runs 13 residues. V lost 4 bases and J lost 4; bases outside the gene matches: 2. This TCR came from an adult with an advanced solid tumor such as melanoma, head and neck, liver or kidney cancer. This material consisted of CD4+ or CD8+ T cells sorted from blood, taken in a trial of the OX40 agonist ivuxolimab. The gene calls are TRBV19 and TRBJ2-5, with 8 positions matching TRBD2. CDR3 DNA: TGTGCCAGTAGTAAGCGGGAGCGAGAGACCCAGTACTTC. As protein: CASSKRERETQYF.